The T cell receptor (beta chain) described here comes from a study of OX40 agonist ivuxolimab in advanced cancers. Whole-study findings and limits: CD4+ and CD8+ blood T cells expanded clonally by week 6 at 0.1 to 3.0 mg/kg.

Only in-frame clones appear in the TCRdb table, and some are missing; sequencing was by immunoSEQ multiplex PCR. The sample has 45,000 or so clones, roughly 88% seen once. A word on this clone: Its antigen is not identified.

Anyone with autoimmune disease history or systemic immunosuppression was excluded. The specimen was CD4+ or CD8+ T cells sorted from blood, collected in a trial of the OX40 agonist ivuxolimab. The clonotype was recovered from an adult with an advanced solid tumor such as melanoma, head and neck, liver or kidney cancer.

The CDR3 DNA follows: TGTGCCAGCAGTGACAACCAACACGATGGCTACACCTTC. Residues: CASSDNQHDGYTF. This chain uses TRBV6-1 with TRBJ1-2; no clear D gene. Germline V gives CDR1 MNHNS, CDR2 SASEGT. Trimming pared 3 bases from V and 6 bases from J, leaving 11 bases between. This CDR3 spans 13 amino acids.